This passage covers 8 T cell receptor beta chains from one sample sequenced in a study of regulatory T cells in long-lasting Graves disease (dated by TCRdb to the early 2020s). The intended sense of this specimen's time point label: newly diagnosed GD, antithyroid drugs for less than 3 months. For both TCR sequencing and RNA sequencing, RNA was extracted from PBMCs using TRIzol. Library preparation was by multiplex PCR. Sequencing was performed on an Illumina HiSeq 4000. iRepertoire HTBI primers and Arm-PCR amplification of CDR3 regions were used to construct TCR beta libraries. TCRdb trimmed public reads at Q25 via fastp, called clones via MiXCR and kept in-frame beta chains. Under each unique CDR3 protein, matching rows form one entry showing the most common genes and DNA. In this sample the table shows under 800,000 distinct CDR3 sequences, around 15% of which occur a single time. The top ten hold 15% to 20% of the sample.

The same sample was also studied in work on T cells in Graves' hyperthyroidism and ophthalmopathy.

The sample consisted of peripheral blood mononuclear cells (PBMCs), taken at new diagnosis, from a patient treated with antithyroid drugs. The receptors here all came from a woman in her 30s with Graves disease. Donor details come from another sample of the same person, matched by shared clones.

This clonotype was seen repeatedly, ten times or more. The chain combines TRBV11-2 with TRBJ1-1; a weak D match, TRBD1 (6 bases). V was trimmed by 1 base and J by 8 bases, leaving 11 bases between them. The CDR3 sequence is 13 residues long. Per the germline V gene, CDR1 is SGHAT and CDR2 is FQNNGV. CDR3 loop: CASSLVRGGEAFF. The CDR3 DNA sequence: TGTGCCAGCAGCTTAGTCAGGGGTGGAGAAGCTTTCTTT.

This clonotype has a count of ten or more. The CDR3 sequence is CASSLLLGGDSYGYTF. In DNA form, the CDR3 reads TGTGCCAGCAGCTTACTCCTGGGAGGGGACAGCTATGGCTACACCTTC. V gene TRBV11-2 combines with J gene TRBJ1-2; 7 positions match TRBD1. The germline V gene encodes CDR1 SGHAT and CDR2 FQNNGV. The V and J ends lost 2 bases and 4 bases, in that order; junction bases with no gene match: 10. The CDR3 runs to 16 residues. Drawing the rest from reference TRBV11-2 and TRBJ1-2, the complete variable domain is EAGVAQSPRYKIIEKRQSVAFWCNPISGHATLYWYQQILGQGPKLLIQFQNNGVVDDSQLPKDRFSAERLKGVDSTLKIQPAKLEDSAVYLCASSLLLGGDSYGYTFGSGTRLTVV.

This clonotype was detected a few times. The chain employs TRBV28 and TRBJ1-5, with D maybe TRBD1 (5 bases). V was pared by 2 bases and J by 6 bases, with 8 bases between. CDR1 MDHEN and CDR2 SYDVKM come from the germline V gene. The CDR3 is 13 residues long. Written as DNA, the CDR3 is TGTGCCAGCAGTTTAGGGGGTCGTCAGCCCCAGCATTTT. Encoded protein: CASSLGGRQPQHF.

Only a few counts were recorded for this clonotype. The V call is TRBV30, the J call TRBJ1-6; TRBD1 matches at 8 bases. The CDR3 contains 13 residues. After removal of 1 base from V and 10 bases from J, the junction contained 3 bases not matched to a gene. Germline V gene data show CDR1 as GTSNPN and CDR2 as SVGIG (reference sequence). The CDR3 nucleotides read TGTGCCTGGAGTGGACAGGGGAGGTCACCCCTCCACTTT. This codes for CAWSGQGRSPLHF.

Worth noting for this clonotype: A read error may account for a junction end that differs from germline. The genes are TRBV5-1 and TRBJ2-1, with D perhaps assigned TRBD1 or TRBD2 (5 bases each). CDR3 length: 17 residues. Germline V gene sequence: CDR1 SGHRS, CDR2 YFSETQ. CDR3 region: CASSPGGTAFTRGAPIF. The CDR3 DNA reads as TGCGCCAGCAGCCCCGGCGGAACAGCTTTTACTAGAGGGGCCCCCATCTTC.

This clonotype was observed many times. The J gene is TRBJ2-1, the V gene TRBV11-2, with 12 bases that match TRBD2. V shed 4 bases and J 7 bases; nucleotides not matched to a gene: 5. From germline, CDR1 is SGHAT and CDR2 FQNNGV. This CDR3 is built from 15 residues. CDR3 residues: CASSSTSGRLNEQFF. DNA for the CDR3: TGTGCCAGCAGCTCGACTAGCGGGAGACTTAATGAGCAGTTCTTC. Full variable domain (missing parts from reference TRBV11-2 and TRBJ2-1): EAGVAQSPRYKIIEKRQSVAFWCNPISGHATLYWYQQILGQGPKLLIQFQNNGVVDDSQLPKDRFSAERLKGVDSTLKIQPAKLEDSAVYLCASSSTSGRLNEQFFGPGTRLTVL.

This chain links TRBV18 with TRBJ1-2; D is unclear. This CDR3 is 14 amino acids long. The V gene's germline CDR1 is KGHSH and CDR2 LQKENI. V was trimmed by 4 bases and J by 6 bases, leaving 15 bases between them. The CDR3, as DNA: TGTGCCAGCTCACTCAGCGCCAAGTTTGATGGCTACACCTTC. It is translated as CASSLSAKFDGYTF.

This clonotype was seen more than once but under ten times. CDR3: CASSLGAMEQYF. CDR3 DNA: TGCGCCAGCAGCTTGGGGGCCATGGAGCAGTACTTC. The chain couples TRBV5-1 to TRBJ2-7; no firm D call. The CDR3 totals 12 residues. Germline CDR1 SGHRS, CDR2 YFSETQ. V was clipped by 0 bases and J by 7 bases, with 8 bases between them.